This T cell receptor (beta chain) originates from a study of identical twins. General observations from the study: A lower insertion count was a feature of abundant cord blood beta clonotypes, with no such feature in memory repertoires.

TCRdb re-called the 5' RACE reads through MiXCR, storing one row per CDR3 protein. The data hold more than 350,000 distinct CDR3 sequences, with 7% to 9.5% observed a single time. To note about this clonotype: As yet, its antigen is unknown.

This CDR3 contains 17 residues. The J segment lost 1 base and the V segment lost 3 bases, leaving 4 bases of the junction unmatched. From germline, CDR1 is MNHEY and CDR2 SVGAGI. This receptor was taken from a woman aged 45-59 years in good health. The rearrangement links TRBV6-5 to TRBJ2-1, with 12 positions matching TRBD2. The sequenced sample consisted of naive T cells sorted from blood. CDR3 loop: CASSYRLAGESYNEQFF. The CDR3 DNA follows: TGTGCCAGCAGTTATAGACTAGCGGGAGAATCCTACAATGAGCAGTTCTTC.